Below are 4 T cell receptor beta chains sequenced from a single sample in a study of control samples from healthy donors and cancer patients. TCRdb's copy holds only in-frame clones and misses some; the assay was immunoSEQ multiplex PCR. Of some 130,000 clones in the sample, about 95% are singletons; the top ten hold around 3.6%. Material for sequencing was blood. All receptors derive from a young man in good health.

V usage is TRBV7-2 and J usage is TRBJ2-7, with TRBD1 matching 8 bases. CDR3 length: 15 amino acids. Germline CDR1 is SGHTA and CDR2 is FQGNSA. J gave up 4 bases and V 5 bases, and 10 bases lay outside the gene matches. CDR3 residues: CASSAQGTGGYEQYF. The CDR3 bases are TGTGCCAGCAGCGCCCAAGGAACAGGGGGGTACGAGCAGTACTTC.

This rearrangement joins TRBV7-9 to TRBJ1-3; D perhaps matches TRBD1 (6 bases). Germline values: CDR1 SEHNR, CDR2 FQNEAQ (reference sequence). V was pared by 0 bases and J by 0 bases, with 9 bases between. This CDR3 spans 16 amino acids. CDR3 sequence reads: CASSLAGGISGNTIYF. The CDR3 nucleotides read TGTGCCAGCAGCTTAGCAGGGGGTATCTCTGGAAACACCATATATTTT.

CDR3 residues: CAWSPGWGTSGVPYEQYF. In DNA form, the CDR3 reads TGTGCCTGGAGTCCCGGGTGGGGGACTAGCGGGGTTCCCTACGAGCAGTACTTC. The chain links TRBV30 to TRBJ2-7; TRBD2 matches at 13 bases. The germline V gene encodes CDR1 GTSNPN and CDR2 SVGIG (reference sequence). The V and J ends lost 2 bases and 2 bases, in that order; junction bases with no gene match: 12. This CDR3 comprises 18 residues. Using reference TRBV30 and TRBJ2-7 for the parts outside the CDR3, the full variable domain is SQTIHQWPATLVQPVGSPLSLECTVEGTSNPNLYWYRQAAGRGLQLLFYSVGIGQISSEVPQNLSASRPQDRQFILSSKKLLLSDSGFYLCAWSPGWGTSGVPYEQYFGPGTRLTVT.

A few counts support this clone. The CDR3: CASSPGDRNYGYTF. The CDR3 bases are TGTGCCAGCTCACCAGGGGACAGGAACTATGGCTACACCTTC. The chain recombines TRBV18 with TRBJ1-2; 8 bases map to TRBD1. The CDR3 loop spans 14 amino acids. V was clipped by 2 bases and J by 2 bases; unmatched bases: 1. The germline CDR1 and CDR2 sequences are KGHSH and LQKENI.